This passage covers 26 T cell receptor beta chains from one sample sequenced in a study of graft-versus-host responses after intestinal transplantation. Data came from immunoSEQ multiplex PCR; TCRdb stores just in-frame clones and leaves some out. The sample has 90,000 to 120,000 clones, around 90% seen once. Antigen specificity for these receptors is unknown. The specimen comprised unstimulated CD4+ T cells sorted from spleen or lymph node cells, sampled before transplant. The source of these receptors is a human donor who was the organ donor for an intestinal transplant.

In regard to this clone: Other DNA sequences in this sample translate to the same CDR3. The gene calls are TRBV9 and TRBJ2-1, with TRBD1 matching 9 bases. Germline CDR1 and CDR2: SGDLS and YYNGEE. V lost 0 bases and J lost 7; bases outside the gene matches: 5. The CDR3 has 15 amino acids. CDR3 in amino acids: CASSVEGQGRNEQFF. The CDR3 nucleotides read TGTGCCAGCAGCGTAGAGGGACAGGGTCGGAATGAGCAGTTCTTC. Filled out from reference TRBV9 and TRBJ2-1, the complete variable domain reads DSGVTQTPKHLITATGQRVTLRCSPRSGDLSVYWYQQSLDQGLQFLIQYYNGEERAKGNILERFSAQQFPDLHSELNLSSLELGDSALYFCASSVEGQGRNEQFFGPGTRLTVL.

The chain employs TRBV5-4 and TRBJ1-2; D call uncertain. There are 11 residues in the CDR3. V gave up 2 bases and J gave up 7 bases, with 6 bases separating them. Germline CDR1 and CDR2: SGHNT and YYREEE (reference sequence). The CDR3 is CASSFGSGYTF. In DNA form, the CDR3 reads TGTGCCAGCAGCTTTGGCTCTGGCTACACCTTC.

The CDR3 is CASSSLGEQYF. DNA for the CDR3: TGTGCCAGCAGTTCCCTAGGGGAGCAGTACTTC. The chain has TRBV6-6 and TRBJ2-5, with D possibly called TRBD1 or TRBD2 (5 bases each). There are 11 residues in the CDR3. Trimming pared 4 bases from V and 11 bases from J, leaving 11 bases between. Germline assignment: CDR1 MNHNY and CDR2 SVGAGI (reference sequence).

This chain joins TRBV5-1 and TRBJ2-5; weak D call: TRBD2 (6 bases). The CDR3 runs to 15 residues. Between the trimmed V and J ends, which lost 4 bases and 1 base, there was a span of 14 bases. Germline lookup yields CDR1 SGHRS and CDR2 YFSETQ. The CDR3 spells CASSITGLPQETQYF. The CDR3 DNA reads as TGCGCCAGCAGCATTACGGGACTTCCCCAAGAGACCCAGTACTTC.

The rearrangement links TRBV11-2 to TRBJ2-1, with D perhaps matching TRBD2 (5 bases). V shed 6 bases and J shed 4 bases, with 19 bases lying between them. Germline CDR1 reads SGHAT; CDR2 reads FQNNGV. The CDR3 is 16 residues long. The CDR3 here is CASSQRPGLLYNEQFF. CDR3 nucleotide sequence: TGTGCCAGCAGTCAGCGTCCGGGGTTGCTGTACAATGAGCAGTTCTTC.

This chain uses TRBV6-5 with TRBJ2-3; unclear D gene. Germline V CDR1 and CDR2: MNHEY, SVGAGI. Trimming took 5 bases from V and 6 from J, leaving 15 bases between them. The CDR3 contains 14 residues. The CDR3 spells CASSRQILSDTQYF. The DNA for the CDR3 is TGTGCCAGCAGTCGACAAATCTTGTCGGATACGCAGTATTTT.

The chain couples TRBV19 to TRBJ1-2; D is ambiguous. The V end lost 4 bases, the J end lost 5 bases, and 26 bases lay between the germline ends. This CDR3 has 18 amino acids. Germline V lookup: CDR1 LNHDA, CDR2 SQIVND (reference sequence). CDR3 amino acids: CASSTKFLRTAFKYGYTF. The CDR3 DNA is TGTGCCAGTAGTACCAAATTTCTCCGGACGGCGTTTAAATATGGCTACACCTTC. Supplemented by reference TRBV19 and TRBJ1-2, the full variable domain reads DGGITQSPKYLFRKEGQNVTLSCEQNLNHDAMYWYRQDPGQGLRLIYYSQIVNDFQKGDIAEGYSVSREKKESFPLTVTSAQKNPTAFYLCASSTKFLRTAFKYGYTFGSGTRLTVV.

The rearrangement uses TRBV5-4 and TRBJ2-1; no clear D. Germline CDR1 SGHNT, CDR2 YYREEE (reference sequence). The ends were cut back, 3 bases at V and 4 bases at J, with 2 bases in the middle. The length of the CDR3 is 11 residues. The CDR3 spells CASSWYNEQFF. In DNA form, the CDR3 reads TGTGCCAGCAGCTGGTACAATGAGCAGTTCTTC.

The chain recombines TRBV27 with TRBJ2-7, with a tentative D call TRBD1 (6 bases). The CDR3 extends over 13 amino acids. The germline V and J ends were trimmed by 7 bases and 4 bases, with 14 bases remaining between them. CDR1 is MNHEY and CDR2 is SMNVEV in the germline V gene (reference sequence). The DNA of the CDR3 is TGTGCCAGCAAACCGGGACATAAATACGAGCAGTACTTC. This sequence encodes CASKPGHKYEQYF.

This sequence joins TRBV6-5 and TRBJ1-6; D unresolved. There are 16 residues in the CDR3. Germline loops: CDR1 MNHEY, CDR2 SVGAGI. Trimming shortened V by 0 bases and J by 2 bases, and 8 bases separated the two germline ends. CDR3: CASSYSGSPYNSPLHF. DNA of the CDR3: TGTGCCAGCAGTTACTCAGGGAGCCCCTATAATTCACCCCTCCACTTT.

V usage is TRBV6-6 and J usage is TRBJ2-3, with D possibly matching TRBD2 (6 bases). V dropped 4 bases and J dropped 4 bases, with 12 bases sitting between them. The germline CDR1 and CDR2 sequences are MNHNY and SVGAGI (reference sequence). CDR3 length equals 14 residues. DNA of the CDR3: TGTGCCAGCAGTTGGAGGGCCCTGGCAGATACGCAGTATTTT. Protein: CASSWRALADTQYF.

This chain joins TRBV6-1 and TRBJ1-1, with 10 positions matching TRBD1. Germline CDR1 reads MNHNS; CDR2 reads SASEGT. The J segment lost 10 bases and the V segment lost 2 bases, leaving 4 bases of the junction unmatched. The CDR3 has 13 residues. This CDR3 reads CASSEIWDRGAFF. DNA of the CDR3: TGTGCCAGCAGTGAAATCTGGGACAGGGGAGCTTTCTTT.

V and J are TRBV6-1 and TRBJ2-7, with D unclear. The CDR3 contains 13 residues. V was trimmed by 3 bases and J by 2 bases, leaving 8 bases between them. From germline, CDR1 is MNHNS and CDR2 SASEGT. The chain's CDR3 is CASSDTEAYEQYF. CDR3 nucleotide sequence: TGTGCCAGCAGTGATACAGAAGCCTACGAGCAGTACTTC.

This chain uses TRBV19 with TRBJ1-1, with 7 bases that match TRBD1. This CDR3 contains 14 residues. V gave up 3 bases and J gave up 0 bases; unmatched junction bases: 1. CDR1 and CDR2 from the germline V gene are LNHDA and SQIVND (reference sequence). This CDR3 reads CASSMGTVNTEAFF. CDR3 coding DNA: TGTGCCAGTAGTATGGGGACAGTGAACACTGAAGCTTTCTTT.

V is TRBV5-1 and J is TRBJ2-7; 10 bases line up with TRBD2. Germline lookup yields CDR1 SGHRS and CDR2 YFSETQ. This CDR3 spans 14 amino acids. Trimming took 6 bases from V and 4 from J; bases not matched to a gene: 7. The CDR3 region is CASKAGTSVYEQYF. The DNA of the CDR3 is TGCGCCAGCAAGGCCGGGACTAGCGTTTACGAGCAGTACTTC.

This CDR3 reads CASSRNPGTGGRDLFF. Here the CDR3 DNA reads TGCGCCAGCAGCCGAAACCCCGGGACAGGGGGACGAGATCTGTTTTTT. The chain employs TRBV4-1 and TRBJ1-4, with TRBD1 matching over 11 bases. The junction had 15 bases not matched to a gene; V was cut back by 4 bases and J by 14 bases. The length of the CDR3 is 16 residues. Germline V gives CDR1 MGHRA, CDR2 YSYEKL.

Only a few counts were recorded for this clone. The J gene is TRBJ2-1, the V gene TRBV7-3; TRBD2 matches 9 bases. V lost 6 bases, J lost 6 bases, and 9 bases stayed unmatched. The CDR3 contains 15 residues. Germline V lookup: CDR1 SGHTA, CDR2 FQGTGA. CDR3 sequence: CASSGGLAGTNEQFF. For the CDR3, the DNA is TGTGCCAGCAGTGGCGGGCTAGCGGGAACCAATGAGCAGTTCTTC.

This chain uses TRBV11-1 with TRBJ2-5; D tentatively reads TRBD1 or TRBD2 (7 bases each). CDR3 size: 15 residues. Germline loops: CDR1 SGHAT, CDR2 FQDESV (reference sequence). Trimming pared 5 bases from V and 5 bases from J, leaving 18 bases between. CDR3 DNA: TGTGCCAGCAGCAAACGACAGGGAGGGGGGGAGACCCAGTACTTC. It is translated as CASSKRQGGGETQYF.

The CDR3 DNA follows: TGCGCCAGCAGCCAAGCTCAGCCGCCTACCACTGAAGCTTTCTTT. The encoded protein is CASSQAQPPTTEAFF. The rearrangement joins TRBV4-3 to TRBJ1-1; D is ambiguous. V was shortened by 1 base and J by 4 bases, with 13 bases between the two germline ends. Germline assignment: CDR1 LGHNA and CDR2 YSLEER. The length of the CDR3 is 15 residues.

CDR3 sequence reads: CASSPSGQLYGYTF. Here the CDR3 DNA reads TGTGCCAGCTCACCTTCCGGACAGCTTTATGGCTACACCTTC. The chain is built from TRBV18 and TRBJ1-2, with a tentative D call TRBD1 (6 bases). V dropped 3 bases and J dropped 5 bases, with 13 bases sitting between them. The CDR3 is made up of 14 amino acids. Per germline, CDR1 KGHSH and CDR2 LQKENI.

This chain links TRBV2 with TRBJ1-6; the D gene is possibly TRBD1 (5 bases). Trimming removed 5 bases at V and 5 bases at J, with 13 bases between. This CDR3 is 15 amino acids long. Germline V CDR1 and CDR2: SNHLY, FYNNEI. The CDR3 reads CASSIQQDNNSPLHF. CDR3 sequence (DNA): TGTGCCAGCAGTATACAACAGGATAATAATTCACCCCTCCACTTT.

V is TRBV6-4 and J is TRBJ2-2, with D hard to call. The V and J ends lost 4 bases and 7 bases respectively, with 10 bases between them. This CDR3 has 13 amino acids. Germline CDR1 and CDR2: MRHNA and SNTAGT. The CDR3 nucleotides read TGTGCCAGCAGTGCCTCAGTCTTCGGGGAGCTGTTTTTT. It yields the protein CASSASVFGELFF.

V gene TRBV2 combines with J gene TRBJ2-3, with D unclear. The CDR3 has 15 amino acids. The V gene lost 1 base and the J gene lost 0 bases, with 8 bases spanning the gap. Germline V gene data show CDR1 as SNHLY and CDR2 as FYNNEI. The CDR3 loop reads CASSEVYQSTDTQYF. As DNA, the CDR3 is TGTGCCAGCAGTGAAGTCTACCAGAGCACAGATACGCAGTATTTT.

The chain has TRBV6-1 and TRBJ2-2, with D possibly TRBD1 on 5 matching bases. Trimming cost V 0 bases and J 5 bases, with 13 bases left between them. This CDR3 is 16 amino acids long. CDR1 MNHNS and CDR2 SASEGT come from the germline V gene. CDR3 coding DNA: TGTGCCAGCAGTGAAGCGCGCAGGGATGGGACCGGGGAGCTGTTTTTT. This encodes CASSEARRDGTGELFF.

This clone was seen only a few times. The chain couples TRBV5-4 to TRBJ2-2; TRBD2 might be the D (6 bases). This CDR3 contains 16 residues. Trimming cost V 2 bases and J 4 bases, with 15 bases left between them. Germline V lookup: CDR1 SGHNT, CDR2 YYREEE (reference sequence). The CDR3 nucleotides are TGTGCCAGCAGCTTCTTGCTAGCGAGTGGCACCGGGGAGCTGTTTTTT. Its translation: CASSFLLASGTGELFF.

The chain joins TRBV29-1 to TRBJ2-5; TRBD1 agrees at 7 bases. Germline-derived CDR1 and CDR2 are SQVTM and ANQGSEA. The CDR3 runs 12 residues. V shed 5 bases, J shed 2 bases, and the junction held 2 bases outside the gene matches. CDR3 sequence (DNA): TGCAGCGTTAGACAGGGACAAGAGACCCAGTACTTC. It translates to CSVRQGQETQYF.